One and the same sample provided the 15 T cell receptor beta chains below, sequenced in a study of T cell repertoires in cytomegalovirus infection. TCRdb called the reads again in MiXCR, with one record for every CDR3 protein. Among 680,000 or so distinct CDR3 sequences listed, roughly a third were seen once. Sequencing was carried out using PBMCs. Receptors were obtained from a human donor in good health (CMV status not recorded). Some clones in this sample may be carry-over from other donors' samples.

The genes are TRBV11-2 and TRBJ2-7; D possibly matches TRBD1 or TRBD2 (5 bases each). CDR3 size: 17 residues. The V end was cut by 4 bases, the J end by 0 bases, with 19 bases between. Germline V gives CDR1 SGHAT, CDR2 FQNNGV. The CDR3 DNA follows: TGTGCCAGCAGCTCCATCGGGACCGGAACCGGCTCCTACGAGCAGTACTTC. Translating it yields CASSSIGTGTGSYEQYF.

This sequence joins TRBV6-2 or TRBV6-3 and TRBJ1-5; no clear D gene. The CDR3 runs 13 residues. Trimming removed 3 bases at V and 5 bases at J, with 8 bases between. CDR1 is MNHEY, CDR2 SVGEGT, per germline. The CDR3 here is CASSYSEDQPQHF. Here the CDR3 DNA reads TGTGCCAGCAGTTATTCAGAGGATCAGCCCCAGCATTTT.

The chain uses TRBV11-2 and TRBJ2-7; no clear D gene. This CDR3 has 14 residues. Trimming stripped 1 base from V and 0 bases from J, with 7 bases between. CDR1 and CDR2 (germline): SGHAT, FQNNGV. The CDR3 sequence is CASSLASRSYEQYF. DNA of the CDR3: TGTGCCAGCAGCTTAGCGTCACGCTCCTACGAGCAGTACTTC.

This clonotype appeared many times. The chain couples TRBV7-2 to TRBJ1-4, with D possibly TRBD1 on 5 matching bases. Germline V gene lookup returns CDR1 SGHTA and CDR2 FQGNSA. The CDR3 has 14 residues. Trimming removed 4 bases at V and 10 bases at J, with 16 bases between. For the CDR3, the DNA is TGTGCCAGCAGCTATAGGGGATTACAAGGAAAACTGTTTTTT. Translating gives CASSYRGLQGKLFF.

As for this clonotype: A read error may produce the germline difference seen at one junction end. The chain recombines TRBV6-5 with TRBJ2-7; D not resolved. The CDR3 runs to 14 residues. CDR1 MNHEY and CDR2 SVGAGI come from the germline V gene. The CDR3 sequence: CGSSYSETTYEQYF. In DNA form, the CDR3 reads TGTGGCAGCAGTTACTCAGAGACAACCTACGAGCAGTACTTC.

The chain uses TRBV28 and TRBJ2-3; TRBD1 is a possible D gene (6 bases). The CDR3 is 15 residues long. Trimming left V 8 bases short and J 9 bases short, with 24 bases between. Germline-derived CDR1 and CDR2 are MDHEN and SYDVKM. The CDR3 sequence is CASRWGRHSTGTQYF. CDR3 sequence (DNA): TGTGCCAGCCGGTGGGGAAGACACAGCACAGGGACGCAGTATTTT.

This clonotype was counted a single time. V gene TRBV23-1 combines with J gene TRBJ1-5; 8 bases are shared with TRBD1. TRBV23-1 is an ORF, with its function uncertain. V dropped 0 bases and J dropped 3; count of bases not matched to a gene: 10. This CDR3 is 18 amino acids long. Here the CDR3 reads CASSQSPARGPNNQPQHF. The CDR3 DNA reads as TGCGCCAGCAGTCAATCCCCCGCCAGGGGGCCAAACAATCAGCCCCAGCATTTT.

The J gene is TRBJ2-7, the V gene TRBV7-6; 9 bases fit TRBD1. The germline V gene encodes CDR1 SGHVS and CDR2 FNYEAQ. Losses at the gene ends were 5 bases for V and 5 bases for J; bases not matched to a gene: 10. The CDR3 is 15 amino acids. CDR3 sequence: CASSHDSDRGHEQYF. The CDR3 coding sequence is TGTGCCAGCAGCCACGACTCGGACAGGGGCCACGAGCAGTACTTC.

In its sample, this clonotype was seen a few times. This chain links TRBV24-1 with TRBJ1-2, with D possibly being TRBD1 (6 bases). Germline V gene sequence: CDR1 KGHDR, CDR2 SFDVKD. The CDR3 contains 13 residues. V gave up 3 bases and J gave up 4 bases, with 8 bases separating them. CDR3 loop: CATSDPQGYGYTF. In DNA, the CDR3 is TGTGCCACCAGTGATCCACAGGGCTATGGCTACACCTTC.

This rearrangement joins TRBV4-1 to TRBJ1-2; D is unclear. The V gene's germline CDR1 is MGHRA and CDR2 YSYEKL. CDR3 length equals 13 residues. V gave up 0 bases and J gave up 6 bases, with 8 bases separating them. CDR3: CASSQELQDGYTF. The CDR3 bases are TGCGCCAGCAGCCAAGAGCTGCAGGATGGCTACACCTTC.

J is TRBJ2-7 and V is TRBV7-9; D gene unclear. Per germline, CDR1 SEHNR and CDR2 FQNEAQ (reference sequence). CDR3 size: 17 residues. V gave up 1 base and J gave up 1 base, with 17 bases separating them. The CDR3 DNA sequence: TGTGCCAGCAGCTTAGGTTTAGGGCAGGCTGATTCCTACGAGCAGTACTTC. Protein product: CASSLGLGQADSYEQYF.

The chain has TRBV28 and TRBJ2-6; 9 positions match TRBD1. The CDR3 runs 20 residues. The junction had 16 bases not matched to a gene; V was cut back by 6 bases and J by 1 base. Germline V gives CDR1 MDHEN, CDR2 SYDVKM. CDR3 sequence: CASRDRDRVSGRSGANVLTF. The CDR3 bases are TGTGCCAGCAGGGACCGGGACAGGGTTTCTGGAAGATCTGGGGCCAACGTCCTGACTTTC. The full variable domain, in which reference TRBV28 and TRBJ2-6 provide the parts outside the CDR3, is DVKVTQSSRYLVKRTGEKVFLECVQDMDHENMFWYRQDPGLGLRLIYFSYDVKMKEKGDIPEGYSVSREKKERFSLILESASTNQTSMYLCASRDRDRVSGRSGANVLTFGAGSRLTVL.

The chain's CDR3 is CASSFWRQTGSPLHF. CDR3 bases: TGTGCCAGCAGTTTTTGGCGGCAGACGGGCTCACCCCTCCACTTT. The gene calls are TRBV12-3 or TRBV12-4 and TRBJ1-6; D remains ambiguous. This CDR3 contains 15 residues. V was cut by 3 bases and J by 10 bases, with 16 bases left in between.

In this sample, this clonotype turned up a few times. V usage is TRBV28 and J usage is TRBJ2-1; the match to TRBD2 covers 9 bases. V shed 2 bases and J 9 bases; nucleotides not matched to a gene: 8. CDR1 MDHEN and CDR2 SYDVKM come from the germline V gene. This CDR3 is 15 amino acids long. The CDR3 DNA follows: TGTGCCAGCAGTTTACCAGCGGGAGGACCAAGTGAGCAGTTCTTC. This codes for CASSLPAGGPSEQFF.

This clonotype was counted between two and nine times. The chain combines TRBV28 with TRBJ2-1, with 14 bases lining up with TRBD2. This CDR3 has 17 amino acids. Germline CDR1 reads MDHEN; CDR2 reads SYDVKM. V lost 2 bases to trimming and J lost 7 bases; unmatched junction nucleotides: 7. The CDR3 loop is CASSLPLRTSGRNEQFF. DNA of the CDR3: TGTGCCAGCAGTTTACCCCTCCGGACTAGCGGGAGGAATGAGCAGTTCTTC.